This T cell receptor beta chain appears in the sequencing data of a study of cytomegalovirus exposure and HLA in healthy donors. This clone was seen once. V lost 2 bases, J lost 3 bases, and 7 bases lay in between. This CDR3 has 13 amino acids. The germline V gene encodes CDR1 MNHNS and CDR2 SASEGT. Researchers ran the PCR with 60 Vbeta and 13 Jbeta primers. Some clones are missing from TCRdb's copy, which holds only in-frame ones; the method was immunoSEQ multiplex PCR. Here the sample spans around 200,000 clones, around 70% being singletons. The specimen sequenced was PBMCs. This TCR derives from a male donor in good health and CMV-seronegative. This chain uses TRBV6-1 with TRBJ1-1, with D uncertain. The CDR3 DNA sequence: TGTGCCAGCAGTGAAACGAGGTACACTGAAGCTTTCTTT. This sequence encodes CASSETRYTEAFF.